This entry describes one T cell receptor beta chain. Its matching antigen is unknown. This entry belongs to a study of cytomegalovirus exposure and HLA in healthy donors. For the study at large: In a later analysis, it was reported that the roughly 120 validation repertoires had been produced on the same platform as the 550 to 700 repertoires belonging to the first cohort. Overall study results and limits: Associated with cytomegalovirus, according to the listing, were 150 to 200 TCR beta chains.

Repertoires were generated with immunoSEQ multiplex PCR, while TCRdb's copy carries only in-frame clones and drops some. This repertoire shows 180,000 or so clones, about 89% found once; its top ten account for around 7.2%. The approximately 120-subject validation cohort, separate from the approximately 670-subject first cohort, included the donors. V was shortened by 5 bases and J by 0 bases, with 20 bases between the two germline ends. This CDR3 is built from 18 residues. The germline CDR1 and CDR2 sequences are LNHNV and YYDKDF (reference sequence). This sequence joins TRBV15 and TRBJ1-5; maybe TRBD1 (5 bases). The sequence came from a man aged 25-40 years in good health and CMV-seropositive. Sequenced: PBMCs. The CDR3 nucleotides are TGTGCCACCAGCGGGCAAGGGGCAGTCCTGTATAGCAATCAGCCCCAGCATTTT. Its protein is CATSGQGAVLYSNQPQHF.